The 15 T cell receptor beta chains below were found in one sample sequenced in a study of PD-L1 blockade in urothelial cancer. Sequencing was performed with immunoSEQ multiplex PCR; in TCRdb, only in-frame clones are kept and a portion is missing. The sample comprises roughly 50,000 clones, approximately 90% of which are singletons, and about 15% rests with the top ten. Time point specified: pretreatment peripheral blood. Here the sequenced sample was PBMCs, taken around atezolizumab (anti-PD-L1) treatment. Receptors originate from a woman aged 60-70 years with urothelial cancer.

This chain joins TRBV25-1 and TRBJ2-5, with 7 bases aligning to TRBD2. Trimming at V came to 2 bases and at J to 5 bases, leaving 5 bases not matched to a gene. CDR1 is MGHDK, CDR2 SYGVNS, per germline. The CDR3 covers 14 residues. The CDR3 region is CASSEPGLDETQYF. In DNA, the CDR3 is TGTGCCAGCAGTGAACCCGGACTAGATGAGACCCAGTACTTC.

The gene calls are TRBV5-5 and TRBJ1-1; 8 nucleotides match TRBD1. Germline lookup yields CDR1 SGHKS and CDR2 YYEKEE (reference sequence). This CDR3 has 14 residues. V lost 4 bases, J lost 1 base, and 3 bases stayed unmatched. This CDR3 reads CASSQDRGNTEAFF. The CDR3 DNA reads TGTGCCAGCAGCCAAGACAGGGGGAACACTGAAGCTTTCTTT.

Points on this clone: One end of the junction does not line up with germline, which may come from a read error. The V gene is TRBV7-9, the J gene TRBJ2-7; D might be TRBD2 (5 bases). The CDR3 is 14 amino acids. Germline lookup yields CDR1 SEHNR and CDR2 FQNEAQ (reference sequence). CDR3 loop: CASSLAGMEYEQYF. The CDR3 DNA follows: TGTGCCAGCAGCCTAGCCGGGATGGAATACGAGCAGTACTTC.

The chain links TRBV7-2 to TRBJ1-2; the D gene is possibly TRBD1 (5 bases). Per the germline V gene, CDR1 is SGHTA and CDR2 is FQGNSA. The CDR3 sequence is 14 residues long. Trimming took off 2 bases at V and 5 bases at J, with 12 bases between the two ends. The CDR3 sequence is CASSLQTALYGYTF. The CDR3, as DNA: TGTGCCAGCAGCTTACAGACAGCACTTTATGGCTACACCTTC.

V and J are TRBV27 and TRBJ2-4; perhaps TRBD2 as D (6 bases). The V end was cut by 0 bases, the J end by 0 bases, with 12 bases between. The CDR3 consists of 17 residues. Germline V lookup: CDR1 MNHEY, CDR2 SMNVEV (reference sequence). This chain's CDR3 is CASSLSGGYLAKNIQYF. In nucleotides, the CDR3 is TGTGCCAGCAGTTTATCGGGGGGTTACCTAGCCAAAAACATTCAGTACTTC.

This chain connects TRBV18 to TRBJ1-2; 7 bases fit TRBD1. The germline gives CDR1 KGHSH, CDR2 LQKENI. The CDR3 length is 15 residues. J was trimmed by 6 bases and V by 2 bases; bases with no gene match: 9. This CDR3 is CASSPTPRGLDGYTF. The CDR3 nucleotides read TGTGCCAGCTCACCAACTCCCAGGGGGTTGGATGGCTACACCTTC.

This chain joins TRBV27 and TRBJ2-7; the match to TRBD1 covers 9 bases. This CDR3 comprises 13 residues. J was trimmed by 5 bases and V by 4 bases; bases with no gene match: 3. Germline-derived CDR1 and CDR2 are MNHEY and SMNVEV (reference sequence). The CDR3 coding sequence is TGTGCCAGCAGTTCGTGGACAGGGGACGAGCAGTACTTC. Protein product: CASSSWTGDEQYF.

J is TRBJ2-2 and V is TRBV9; TRBD1 matches 8 bases. CDR1 and CDR2 (germline): SGDLS, YYNGEE. This CDR3 is 18 amino acids long. Trimming removed 0 bases from V and 2 bases from J; junction bases left unmatched: 9. The CDR3 DNA follows: TGTGCCAGCAGCGTAGTAAGTGGGACAGGCAGCAACACCGGGGAGCTGTTTTTT. It yields the protein CASSVVSGTGSNTGELFF.

The chain couples TRBV27 to TRBJ2-1, with 10 bases aligning to TRBD2. Germline V gene sequence: CDR1 MNHEY, CDR2 SMNVEV (reference sequence). V lost 5 bases, J lost 7 bases, and 11 bases stayed unmatched. There are 16 residues in the CDR3. The CDR3 region has the DNA TGTGCCAGCAGTCTCCGGACTAGCGGAGTGGGAAATGAGCAGTTCTTC. Translating it yields CASSLRTSGVGNEQFF.

This rearrangement joins TRBV11-2 to TRBJ2-5; 9 nucleotides line up with TRBD1. Germline loops: CDR1 SGHAT, CDR2 FQNNGV. This CDR3 contains 15 residues. V shed 5 bases, J shed 5 bases, and the junction held 9 bases outside the gene matches. This CDR3 reads CASSQDRGWSETQYF. CDR3 nucleotide sequence: TGTGCCAGCAGCCAGGACAGGGGATGGTCTGAGACCCAGTACTTC.

This chain links TRBV5-6 with TRBJ2-5; 12 bases align to TRBD2. After removal of 0 bases from V and 3 bases from J, the junction contained 6 bases not matched to a gene. This CDR3 region has 17 residues. CDR1 is SGHDT and CDR2 is YYEEEE in the germline V gene. Written as DNA, the CDR3 is TGTGCCAGCAGCTTGGCCCCAAGACTAGCGGGGGAAGAGACCCAGTACTTC. Amino acid sequence: CASSLAPRLAGEETQYF.

This clone appeared a few times. In nucleotides, the CDR3 is TGCAGCGGCTCCGGACAGCTCCACACAGATACGCAGTATTTT. This codes for CSGSGQLHTDTQYF. This sequence joins TRBV29-1 and TRBJ2-3, with D possibly being TRBD1 (6 bases). The V end was cut by 7 bases, the J end by 2 bases, with 16 bases between. Germline V gene lookup returns CDR1 SQVTM and CDR2 ANQGSEA. The CDR3 runs 14 residues.

The table lists this clone with a count of one. This chain uses TRBV7-2 with TRBJ2-7; no clear D. Trimming removed 5 bases at V and 3 bases at J, with 11 bases between. CDR3 length equals 13 residues. In germline, CDR1 is SGHTA, CDR2 FQGNSA. The CDR3 region is CASSPDEDYEQYF. CDR3 DNA sequence: TGTGCCAGCAGCCCCGATGAGGACTACGAGCAGTACTTC.

CDR3 nucleotide sequence: TGTGCCAGCAGCTTGGGTCTAGCGGGGCGAAGCACAGATACGCAGTATTTT. It specifies CASSLGLAGRSTDTQYF. J is TRBJ2-3 and V is TRBV5-4, with 9 positions matching TRBD2. The V segment lost 0 bases and the J segment 0 bases; nucleotides outside the gene matches: 5. This CDR3 is built from 17 residues. Germline CDR1 SGHNT, CDR2 YYREEE (reference sequence).

This chain connects TRBV7-6 to TRBJ2-2; 7 bases agree with TRBD2. Germline trimming cut 6 bases from V and 5 bases from J; bases unmatched to any gene: 12. The germline gives CDR1 SGHVS, CDR2 FNYEAQ. The CDR3 runs 16 residues. The CDR3 DNA follows: TGTGCCAGCAGAAACACGGGGCGGGAGTTAACCGGGGAGCTGTTTTTT. Translated, it gives CASRNTGRELTGELFF. Based on the CDR3 plus reference TRBV7-6 and TRBJ2-2, the full variable domain is GAGVSQSPRYKVTKRGQDVALRCDPISGHVSLYWYRQALGQGPEFLTYFNYEAQQDKSGLPNDRFSAERPEGSISTLTIQRTEQRDSAMYRCASRNTGRELTGELFFGEGSRLTVL.